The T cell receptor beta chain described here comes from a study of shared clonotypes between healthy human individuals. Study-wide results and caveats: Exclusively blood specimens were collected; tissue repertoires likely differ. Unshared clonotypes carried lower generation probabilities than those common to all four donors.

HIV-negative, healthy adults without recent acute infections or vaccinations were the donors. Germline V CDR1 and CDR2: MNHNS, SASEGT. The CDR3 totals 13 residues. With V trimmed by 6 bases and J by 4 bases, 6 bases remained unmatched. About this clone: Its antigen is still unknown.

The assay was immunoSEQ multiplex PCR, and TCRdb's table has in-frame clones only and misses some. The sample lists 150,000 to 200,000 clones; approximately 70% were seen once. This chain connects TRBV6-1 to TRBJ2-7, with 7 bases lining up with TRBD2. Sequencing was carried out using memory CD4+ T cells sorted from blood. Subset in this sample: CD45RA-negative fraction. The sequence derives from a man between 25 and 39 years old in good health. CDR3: CASSRGGRYEQYF. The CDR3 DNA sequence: TGTGCCAGCAGCCGAGGCGGGAGATACGAGCAGTACTTC.